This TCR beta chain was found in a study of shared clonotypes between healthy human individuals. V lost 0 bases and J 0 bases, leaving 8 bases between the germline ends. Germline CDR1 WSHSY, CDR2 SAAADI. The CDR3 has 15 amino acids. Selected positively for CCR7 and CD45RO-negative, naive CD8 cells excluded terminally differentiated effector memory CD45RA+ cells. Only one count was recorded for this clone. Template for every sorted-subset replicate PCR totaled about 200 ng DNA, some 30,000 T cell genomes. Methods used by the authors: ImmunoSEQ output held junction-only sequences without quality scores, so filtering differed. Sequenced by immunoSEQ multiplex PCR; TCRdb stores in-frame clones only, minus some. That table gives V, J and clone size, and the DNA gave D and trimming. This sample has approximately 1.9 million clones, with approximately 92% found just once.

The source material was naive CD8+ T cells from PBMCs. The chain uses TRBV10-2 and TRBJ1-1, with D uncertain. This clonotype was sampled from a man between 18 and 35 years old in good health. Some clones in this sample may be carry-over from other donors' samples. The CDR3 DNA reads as TGCGCCAGCAGTGAGTCGAAGTCCCTGAACACTGAAGCTTTCTTT. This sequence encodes CASSESKSLNTEAFF.